This T cell receptor (beta chain) was sequenced for a study of T cell repertoires in cytomegalovirus infection. Study background: A matching HLA type, together with CMV infection, was signaled by public TCR beta signatures.

Notes on this clonotype: Its antigen is as yet unknown.

Via MiXCR, TCRdb re-called the reads, giving one row per CDR3 protein. The data show approximately 770,000 distinct CDR3 sequences, 25% to 35% seen once. Notes on the study in general: Carriers of CMV and the relevant HLA type were discriminated by public TCR beta frequency. CMV-specific TCR beta clonotypes restricted by HLA-C were the ones dominating the ex vivo response.

Specimen: cultured CD8+ T cells from PBMCs, collected from culture after CMV antigen stimulation. The receptor's source is a human donor in good health (CMV status not recorded). Some clones in this sample may be carry-over from other donors' samples.

The DNA of the CDR3 is TGTGCCAGCAGTGAAGTCCCTACAGGAGAAGAGACCCAGTACTTC. Translating it yields CASSEVPTGEETQYF. V is TRBV2 and J is TRBJ2-5; tentatively, D is TRBD1 (5 bases). The CDR3 has 15 residues. The germline V and J ends were trimmed by 1 base and 3 bases, with 12 bases remaining between them. CDR1 is SNHLY and CDR2 is FYNNEI in the germline V gene.